The entry below gives a single TCR beta chain sequence along with its context. The antigen is unknown. The table came from immunoSEQ multiplex PCR; TCRdb's copy has only in-frame clones and leaves some out. The repertoire includes approximately 45,000 clones, 63% of them detected once, and 18% sits in the top ten. This CDR3 spans 14 amino acids. J lost 5 bases, V lost 5 bases, and 8 bases had no gene match. Germline V gene sequence: CDR1 SGHTA, CDR2 FQGNSA. The data were taken from a study of radiotherapy plus CTLA-4 blockade in lung cancer. Overall study context: Objective responses emerged in under 20% of patients, and roughly 32% attained disease control.

Regarding the study as a whole: Following radiotherapy plus ipilimumab, tumor-derived TCR clones expanded in the blood.

The chain has TRBV7-2 and TRBJ2-5; 7 positions agree with TRBD1. The clonotype was recovered from a human donor with non-small cell lung cancer who had a partial response to radiotherapy plus ipilimumab. Sequencing was performed on peripheral blood, taken from a patient treated with radiotherapy plus ipilimumab. CDR3 region: CASSGGQTRETQYF. The CDR3 DNA reads as TGTGCCAGCAGCGGGGGACAGACCCGGGAGACCCAGTACTTC.